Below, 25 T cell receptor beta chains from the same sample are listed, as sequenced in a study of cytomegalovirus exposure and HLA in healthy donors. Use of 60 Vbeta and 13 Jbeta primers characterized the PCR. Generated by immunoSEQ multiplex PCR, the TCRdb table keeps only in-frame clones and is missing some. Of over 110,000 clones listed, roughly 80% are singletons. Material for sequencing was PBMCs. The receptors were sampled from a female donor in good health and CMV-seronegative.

The CDR3 loop reads CASSLIAGGLYEQYF. In DNA form, the CDR3 reads TGTGCCAGCAGCCTCATAGCGGGGGGGCTCTACGAGCAGTACTTC. The rearrangement uses TRBV28 and TRBJ2-7; 11 bases align to TRBD2. CDR3 length: 15 amino acids. After removal of 6 bases from V and 3 bases from J, the junction contained 7 bases not matched to a gene. CDR1 and CDR2 (germline): MDHEN, SYDVKM.

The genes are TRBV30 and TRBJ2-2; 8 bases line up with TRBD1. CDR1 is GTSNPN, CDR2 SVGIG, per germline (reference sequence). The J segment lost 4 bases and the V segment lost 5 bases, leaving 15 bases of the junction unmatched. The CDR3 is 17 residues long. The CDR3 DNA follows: TGTGCCTGGGGAAACGCCGACAGGGGAATTTTCACCGGGGAGCTGTTTTTT. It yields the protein CAWGNADRGIFTGELFF. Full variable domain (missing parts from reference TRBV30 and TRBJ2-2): SQTIHQWPATLVQPVGSPLSLECTVEGTSNPNLYWYRQAAGRGLQLLFYSVGIGQISSEVPQNLSASRPQDRQFILSSKKLLLSDSGFYLCAWGNADRGIFTGELFFGEGSRLTVL.

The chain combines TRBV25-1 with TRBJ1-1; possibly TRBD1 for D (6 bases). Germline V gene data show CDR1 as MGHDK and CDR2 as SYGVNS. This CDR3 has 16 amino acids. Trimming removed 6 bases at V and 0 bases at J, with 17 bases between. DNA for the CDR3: TGTGCCAGCAGCAAGGGGGGGCCGACCTTGAACACTGAAGCTTTCTTT. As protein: CASSKGGPTLNTEAFF.

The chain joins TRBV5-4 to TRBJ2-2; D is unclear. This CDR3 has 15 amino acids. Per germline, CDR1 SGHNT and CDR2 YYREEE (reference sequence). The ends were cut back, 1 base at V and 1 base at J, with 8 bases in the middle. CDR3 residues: CASSLMGRNTGELFF. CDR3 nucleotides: TGTGCCAGCAGCTTGATGGGCAGGAACACCGGGGAGCTGTTTTTT.

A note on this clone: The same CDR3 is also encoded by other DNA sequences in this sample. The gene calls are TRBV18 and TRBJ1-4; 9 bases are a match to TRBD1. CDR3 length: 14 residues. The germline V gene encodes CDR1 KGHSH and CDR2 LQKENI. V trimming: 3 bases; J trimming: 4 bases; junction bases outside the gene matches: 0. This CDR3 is CASSPGQGNEKLFF. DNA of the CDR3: TGTGCCAGCTCACCGGGACAGGGTAATGAAAAACTGTTTTTT.

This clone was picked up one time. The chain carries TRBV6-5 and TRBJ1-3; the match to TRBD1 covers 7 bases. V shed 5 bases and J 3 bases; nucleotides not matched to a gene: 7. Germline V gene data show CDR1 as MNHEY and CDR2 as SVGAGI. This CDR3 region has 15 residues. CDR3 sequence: CASSRDRSGGNTIYF. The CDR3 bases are TGTGCCAGCAGTCGGGACAGATCGGGTGGAAACACCATATATTTT.

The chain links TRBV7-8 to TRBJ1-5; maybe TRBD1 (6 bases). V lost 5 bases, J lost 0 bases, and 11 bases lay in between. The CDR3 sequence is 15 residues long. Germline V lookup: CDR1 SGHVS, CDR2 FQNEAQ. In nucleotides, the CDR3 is TGTGCCAGCAGCCCACAGGGTTCTAGCAATCAGCCCCAGCATTTT. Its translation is CASSPQGSSNQPQHF.

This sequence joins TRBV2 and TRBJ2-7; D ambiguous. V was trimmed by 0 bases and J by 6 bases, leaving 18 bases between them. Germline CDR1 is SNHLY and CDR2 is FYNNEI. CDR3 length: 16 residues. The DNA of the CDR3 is TGTGCCAGCAGTGAAGCGGTCGAGCACCTAATGCGCGAGCAGTACTTC. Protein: CASSEAVEHLMREQYF. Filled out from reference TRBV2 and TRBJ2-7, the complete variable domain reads EPEVTQTPSHQVTQMGQEVILRCVPISNHLYFYWYRQILGQKVEFLVSFYNNEISEKSEIFDDQFSVERPDGSNFTLKIRSTKLEDSAMYFCASSEAVEHLMREQYFGPGTRLTVT.

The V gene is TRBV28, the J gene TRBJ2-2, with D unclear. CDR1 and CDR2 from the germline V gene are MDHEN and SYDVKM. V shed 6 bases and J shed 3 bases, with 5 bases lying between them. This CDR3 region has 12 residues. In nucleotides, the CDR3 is TGTGCCAGCAGCTTCGACACCGGGGAGCTGTTTTTT. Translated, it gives CASSFDTGELFF.

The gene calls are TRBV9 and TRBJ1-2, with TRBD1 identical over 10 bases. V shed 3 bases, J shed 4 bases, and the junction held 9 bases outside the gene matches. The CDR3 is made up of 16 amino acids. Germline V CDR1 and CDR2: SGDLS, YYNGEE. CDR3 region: CASSDGTGALGYGYTF. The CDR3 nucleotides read TGTGCCAGCAGCGACGGGACAGGGGCCCTAGGCTATGGCTACACCTTC.

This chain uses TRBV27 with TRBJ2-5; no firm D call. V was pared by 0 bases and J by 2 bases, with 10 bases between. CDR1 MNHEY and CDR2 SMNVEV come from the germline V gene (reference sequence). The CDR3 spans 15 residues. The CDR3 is CASSLSARPQETQYF. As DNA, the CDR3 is TGTGCCAGCAGTTTATCTGCGCGGCCTCAAGAGACCCAGTACTTC.

CDR3: CASSLALGDRGYEQYF. The CDR3, as DNA: TGTGCCAGCAGCTTAGCGCTCGGGGACAGAGGTTACGAGCAGTACTTC. V usage is TRBV7-2 and J usage is TRBJ2-7; TRBD1 aligns across 7 bases. V shed 0 bases, J shed 4 bases, and the junction held 9 bases outside the gene matches. The V gene's germline CDR1 is SGHTA and CDR2 FQGNSA. The CDR3 totals 16 residues.

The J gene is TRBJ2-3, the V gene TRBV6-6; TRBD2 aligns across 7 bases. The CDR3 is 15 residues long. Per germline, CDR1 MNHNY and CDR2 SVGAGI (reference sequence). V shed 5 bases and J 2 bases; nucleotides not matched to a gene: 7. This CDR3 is CASSTLADVTDTQYF. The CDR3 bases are TGTGCCAGCAGTACGCTAGCGGACGTCACAGATACGCAGTATTTT.

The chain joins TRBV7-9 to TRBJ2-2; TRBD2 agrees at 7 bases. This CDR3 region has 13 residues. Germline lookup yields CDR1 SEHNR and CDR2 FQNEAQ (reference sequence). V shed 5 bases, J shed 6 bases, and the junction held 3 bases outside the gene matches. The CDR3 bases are TGTGCCAGCAGCAGGGACTATGCCGGGGAGCTGTTTTTT. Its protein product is CASSRDYAGELFF.

The CDR3 DNA sequence: TGTGCCATCGGAACAGACTATGGCACTGAAGCTTTCTTT. Translating it yields CAIGTDYGTEAFF. This rearrangement joins TRBV10-3 to TRBJ1-1; the D is unclear. The V end was cut by 8 bases, the J end by 4 bases, with 14 bases between. The CDR3 has 13 amino acids. Germline CDR1 reads ENHRY; CDR2 reads SYGVKD.

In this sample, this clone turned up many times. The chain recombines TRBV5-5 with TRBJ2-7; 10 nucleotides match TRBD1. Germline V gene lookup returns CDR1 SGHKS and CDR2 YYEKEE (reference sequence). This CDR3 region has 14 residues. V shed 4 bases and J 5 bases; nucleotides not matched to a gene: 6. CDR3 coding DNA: TGTGCCAGCAGCAGACCGGGACAGGGGAACGAGCAGTACTTC. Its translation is CASSRPGQGNEQYF.

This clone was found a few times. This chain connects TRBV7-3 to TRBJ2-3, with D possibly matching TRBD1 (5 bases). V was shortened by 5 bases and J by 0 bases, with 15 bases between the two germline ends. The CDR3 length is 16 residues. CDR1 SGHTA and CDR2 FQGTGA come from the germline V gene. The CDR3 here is CASSARAGMSTDTQYF. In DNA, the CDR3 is TGTGCCAGCAGCGCCCGAGCAGGGATGAGCACAGATACGCAGTATTTT.

CDR3 protein: CASSVGDMNTEAFF. The DNA for the CDR3 is TGTGCCAGCAGCGTAGGGGACATGAACACTGAAGCTTTCTTT. The chain combines TRBV9 with TRBJ1-1; possible D gene TRBD1, 6 bases. The V end lost 0 bases, the J end lost 0 bases, and 6 bases lay between the germline ends. The CDR3 length is 14 residues. Germline V gene lookup returns CDR1 SGDLS and CDR2 YYNGEE.

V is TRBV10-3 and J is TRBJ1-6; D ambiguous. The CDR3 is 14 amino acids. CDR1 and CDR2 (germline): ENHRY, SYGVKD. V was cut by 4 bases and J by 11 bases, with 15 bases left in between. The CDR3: CAISVKDGRAPLHF. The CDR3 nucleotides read TGTGCCATCAGTGTGAAAGATGGGCGGGCACCCCTCCACTTT.

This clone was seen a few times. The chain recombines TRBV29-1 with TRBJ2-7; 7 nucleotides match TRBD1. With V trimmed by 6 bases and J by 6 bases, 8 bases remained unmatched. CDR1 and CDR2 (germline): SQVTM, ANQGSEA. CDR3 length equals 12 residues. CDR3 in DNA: TGCAGCGTCCGACAGGGTTTGGGCGAGCAGTACTTC. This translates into CSVRQGLGEQYF.

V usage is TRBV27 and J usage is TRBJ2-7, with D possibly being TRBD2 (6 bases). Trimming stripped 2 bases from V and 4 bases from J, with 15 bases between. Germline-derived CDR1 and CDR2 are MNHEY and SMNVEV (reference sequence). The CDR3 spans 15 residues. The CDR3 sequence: CASSLGSSVIYEQYF. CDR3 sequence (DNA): TGTGCCAGCAGTTTAGGATCTAGCGTTATTTACGAGCAGTACTTC.

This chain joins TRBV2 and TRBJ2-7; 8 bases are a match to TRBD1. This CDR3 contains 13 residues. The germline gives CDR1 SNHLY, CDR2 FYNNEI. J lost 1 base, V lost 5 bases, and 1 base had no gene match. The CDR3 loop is CASSRDRSYEQYF. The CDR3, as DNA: TGTGCCAGCAGTAGGGACAGGTCCTACGAGCAGTACTTC.

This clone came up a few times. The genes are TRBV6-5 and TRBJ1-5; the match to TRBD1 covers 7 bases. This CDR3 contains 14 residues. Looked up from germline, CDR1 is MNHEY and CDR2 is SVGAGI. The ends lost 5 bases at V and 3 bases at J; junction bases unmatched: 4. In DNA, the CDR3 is TGTGCCAGCAGTCCGGGACAGCACAATCAGCCCCAGCATTTT. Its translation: CASSPGQHNQPQHF.

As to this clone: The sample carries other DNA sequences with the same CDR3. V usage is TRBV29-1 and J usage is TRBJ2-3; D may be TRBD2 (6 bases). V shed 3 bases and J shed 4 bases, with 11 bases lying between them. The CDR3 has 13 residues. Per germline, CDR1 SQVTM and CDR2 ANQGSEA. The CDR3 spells CSVDAPGADTQYF. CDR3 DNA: TGCAGCGTTGACGCGCCGGGGGCAGATACGCAGTATTTT.

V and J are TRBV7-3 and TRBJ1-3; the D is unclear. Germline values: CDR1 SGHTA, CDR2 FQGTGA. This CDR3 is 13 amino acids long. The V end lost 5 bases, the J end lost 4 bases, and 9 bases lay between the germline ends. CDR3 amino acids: CASSQEQGNTIYF. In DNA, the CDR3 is TGTGCCAGCAGCCAAGAACAGGGAAACACCATATATTTT.